This TCR beta chain was obtained from a study of vaccination and CD4 T cells after COVID-19. The overall study: The study drew post-COVID samples a median around 100 days after diagnosis (range 35 to 161).

The CDR3 loop spans 14 amino acids. Per germline, CDR1 SNHLY and CDR2 FYNNEI. Treatment given: approximately 10-day PBMC culture with coronavirus spike peptide pools or control peptides (ViraFEST assay). CD4+ T cells that had been cultured provided DNA sequenced with the Oncomine TCR Beta short-read assay. TCRdb fed the PCR reads into MiXCR, producing one record per CDR3 protein. Of approximately 18,000 distinct CDR3 sequences listed, about 32% were seen once; the top ten hold around a sixth. The sample holds one count of this clonotype. Its antigen is unidentified. At one of its ends the junction is not consistent with the germline gene, which may arise from a read error.

This clonotype was sampled from a human donor with COVID-19. J is TRBJ2-1 and V is TRBV2; no clear D. The sequencing sample was made of cultured CD4+ T cells from blood. CDR3 protein: CAGSEPGAYNEQFF. DNA for the CDR3: TGTGCCGGCAGTGAACCGGGTGCTTACAATGAGCAGTTCTTC.